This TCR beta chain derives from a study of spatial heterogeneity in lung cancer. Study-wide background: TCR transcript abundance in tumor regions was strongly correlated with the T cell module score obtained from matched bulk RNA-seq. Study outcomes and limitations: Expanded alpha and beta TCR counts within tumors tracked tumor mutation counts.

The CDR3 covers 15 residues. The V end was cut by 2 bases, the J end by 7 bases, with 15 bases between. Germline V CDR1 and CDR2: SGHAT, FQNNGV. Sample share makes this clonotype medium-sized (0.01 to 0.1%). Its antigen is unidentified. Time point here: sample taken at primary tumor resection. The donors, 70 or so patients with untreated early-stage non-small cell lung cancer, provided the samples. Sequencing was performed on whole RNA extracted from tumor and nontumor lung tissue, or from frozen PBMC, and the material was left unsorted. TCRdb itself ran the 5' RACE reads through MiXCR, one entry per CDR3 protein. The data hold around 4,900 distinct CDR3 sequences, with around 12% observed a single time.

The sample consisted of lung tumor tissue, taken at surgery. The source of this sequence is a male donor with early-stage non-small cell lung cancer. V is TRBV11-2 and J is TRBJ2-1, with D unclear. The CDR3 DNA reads TGTGCCAGCAGCTTATCTTACAGCTTAGAAAATGAGCAGTTCTTC. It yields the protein CASSLSYSLENEQFF.